This entry lists 16 T cell receptor beta chains sequenced from one sample in a study of a mutant IDH1 vaccine in newly diagnosed glioma (dated by TCRdb to the early 2020s). For these TCRs, the target antigens are not known. The library came from the immunoSEQ multiplex PCR assay. This immuneACCESS table, as held by TCRdb, lists in-frame sequences with V and J called but not all clones. Of the missing ones, under half trace to an unresolved V gene in checked studies; the others have no known cause. The sample has around 70,000 clones on record, around 87% of them singletons. The ten largest make up roughly 2% of the sample. In the paper's terms, the time point label means: week 35, safety follow-up. Every vaccine dose consisted of 300 ug of a 20-mer mutant IDH1 peptide in Montanide, administered subcutaneously together with topical imiquimod. The source was PBMCs, collected from a glioma patient whose treatment included an IDH1 peptide vaccine. These receptors all stem from a man aged 25 to 40 with glioma.

The rearrangement uses TRBV4-2 and TRBJ1-2; D is possibly TRBD1 (5 bases). The CDR3 covers 12 residues. CDR1 and CDR2 (germline): LGHNA, YNFKEQ. V was cut by 8 bases and J by 6 bases, with 13 bases left in between. CDR3 bases: TGTGCCAGCGGGAGGGGACGTGATGGCTACACCTTC. Amino acids: CASGRGRDGYTF.

The V and J genes are TRBV5-8 and TRBJ2-1, with no clear D. Germline V gene data show CDR1 as SGHTS and CDR2 as YDEGEE. Trimming stripped 2 bases from V and 2 bases from J, with 8 bases between. This CDR3 is built from 14 residues. As DNA, the CDR3 is TGTGCCAGCAGCTTAGCAGCTACCTACAATGAGCAGTTCTTC. It is translated as CASSLAATYNEQFF. The complete variable domain, with remaining parts taken from reference TRBV5-8 and TRBJ2-1, reads EAGVTQSPTHLIKTRGQQATLRCSPISGHTSVYWYQQALGLGLQFLLWYDEGEERNRGNFPPRFSGRQFPNYSSELNVNALELEDSALYLCASSLAATYNEQFFGPGTRLTVL.

This chain joins TRBV9 and TRBJ1-4; possibly TRBD1 for D (5 bases). Germline V gene sequence: CDR1 SGDLS, CDR2 YYNGEE. The CDR3 sequence is 15 residues long. Deletions cut 3 bases from V and 5 bases from J, with 14 bases between. The CDR3 region is CASSEDTSLNEKLFF. The CDR3 DNA sequence: TGTGCCAGCAGCGAGGACACATCCCTGAATGAAAAACTGTTTTTT.

The V call is TRBV5-1, the J call TRBJ2-7; no definite D call. V was cut by 5 bases and J by 3 bases, with 18 bases left in between. There are 15 residues in the CDR3. The germline CDR1 and CDR2 sequences are SGHRS and YFSETQ. The chain's CDR3 is CASSSSPDKIYEQYF. The CDR3 bases are TGCGCCAGCAGTTCCTCCCCCGACAAGATCTACGAGCAGTACTTC.

This chain joins TRBV7-6 and TRBJ2-2, with 9 bases lining up with TRBD1. From germline, CDR1 is SGHVS and CDR2 FNYEAQ. The trim removed 4 bases at V and 7 bases at J, leaving 4 bases unmatched. The CDR3 runs to 14 residues. The CDR3 coding sequence is TGTGCCAGCAGCTCGGGACAGGGCGGCGGGGAGCTGTTTTTT. Protein sequence: CASSSGQGGGELFF.

CDR3 sequence reads: CASSQGARPRSGNTIYF. The DNA of the CDR3 is TGCGCCAGCAGCCAAGGGGCCAGGCCTCGCTCTGGAAACACCATATATTTT. This chain links TRBV4-3 with TRBJ1-3; D not certain. CDR3 length equals 17 residues. V lost 1 base to trimming and J lost 0 bases, with 13 bases between them. The germline V gene has CDR1 LGHNA and CDR2 YSLEER.

The V call is TRBV6-5, the J call TRBJ1-2; TRBD1 might be the D (6 bases). Trimming cost V 0 bases and J 4 bases, with 12 bases left between them. The CDR3 spans 15 residues. Per the germline V gene, CDR1 is MNHEY and CDR2 is SVGAGI. CDR3 residues: CASSYSRGGGYGYTF. CDR3 in DNA: TGTGCCAGCAGTTACTCGAGAGGAGGGGGCTATGGCTACACCTTC.

CDR3 sequence reads: CASSYQRTSEYYEQYF. The CDR3 DNA follows: TGTGCCAGCAGTTACCAACGGACTAGCGAATACTACGAGCAGTACTTC. V and J are TRBV6-5 and TRBJ2-7, with 9 nucleotides matching TRBD2. CDR1 MNHEY and CDR2 SVGAGI come from the germline V gene. This CDR3 has 16 amino acids. The V gene end was trimmed by 2 bases and the J gene end by 3 bases; junction bases not matched to a gene: 8.

The CDR3 region has the DNA TGTGCCACCAGCAGAGTACTACTGGGGGCCAACGTCCTGACTTTC. It codes for CATSRVLLGANVLTF. V gene TRBV15 combines with J gene TRBJ2-6; no firm D call. The germline gives CDR1 LNHNV, CDR2 YYDKDF (reference sequence). Deletions cut 1 base from V and 4 bases from J, with 8 bases between. CDR3 size: 15 residues.

On this clone itself: Other DNA sequences in this sample translate to the same CDR3. The V and J genes are TRBV20-1 and TRBJ2-1, with D unresolved. This CDR3 spans 11 amino acids. Germline lookup yields CDR1 DFQATT and CDR2 SNEGSKA (reference sequence). V was cut by 6 bases and J by 0 bases, with 3 bases left in between. CDR3 loop: CSATSYNEQFF. DNA for the CDR3: TGCAGTGCCACCTCCTACAATGAGCAGTTCTTC.

The J gene is TRBJ2-1, the V gene TRBV9, with TRBD2 identical over 13 bases. Germline trimming cut 4 bases from V and 6 bases from J; bases unmatched to any gene: 7. The CDR3 has 16 amino acids. Germline CDR1 is SGDLS and CDR2 is YYNGEE. CDR3 coding DNA: TGTGCCAGCAGCACCGGACTAGCGGGAGTCTTCAATGAGCAGTTCTTC. This sequence encodes CASSTGLAGVFNEQFF.

The V call is TRBV7-8, the J call TRBJ2-1; tentatively, D is TRBD1 (5 bases). Looked up from germline, CDR1 is SGHVS and CDR2 is FQNEAQ. The CDR3 has 16 residues. V gave up 1 base and J gave up 4 bases, with 14 bases separating them. The CDR3 spells CASSLGRGRAYNEQFF. DNA of the CDR3: TGTGCCAGCAGCTTAGGTCGAGGCAGGGCTTACAATGAGCAGTTCTTC. Looking up the rest from reference TRBV7-8 and TRBJ2-1 gives the full variable domain: GAGVSQSPRYKVAKRGQDVALRCDPISGHVSLFWYQQALGQGPEFLTYFQNEAQLDKSGLPSDRFFAERPEGSVSTLKIQRTQQEDSAVYLCASSLGRGRAYNEQFFGPGTRLTVL.

J is TRBJ2-3 and V is TRBV5-4; D possibly corresponds to TRBD2 (5 bases). This CDR3 comprises 14 residues. CDR1 and CDR2 from the germline V gene are SGHNT and YYREEE (reference sequence). Trimming took off 0 bases at V and 7 bases at J, with 12 bases between the two ends. The CDR3 protein is CASSLVAGGNTQYF. DNA of the CDR3: TGTGCCAGCAGCTTGGTTGCGGGCGGAAATACGCAGTATTTT.

The chain combines TRBV5-1 with TRBJ2-2; the match to TRBD1 covers 7 bases. Germline V gives CDR1 SGHRS, CDR2 YFSETQ. The CDR3 consists of 15 residues. Trimming removed 0 bases from V and 7 bases from J; junction bases left unmatched: 6. The CDR3 loop reads CASSLDRGLGGELFF. DNA of the CDR3: TGCGCCAGCAGCTTGGACAGGGGATTGGGCGGGGAGCTGTTTTTT.

CDR3 amino acids: CATSRDDRETQYF. Written as DNA, the CDR3 is TGTGCCACCAGCAGAGATGACAGGGAGACCCAGTACTTC. The rearrangement uses TRBV15 and TRBJ2-5; possibly TRBD1 for D (6 bases). The germline V gene encodes CDR1 LNHNV and CDR2 YYDKDF (reference sequence). V was shortened by 0 bases and J by 5 bases, with 7 bases between the two germline ends. The CDR3 covers 13 residues. Based on the CDR3 plus reference TRBV15 and TRBJ2-5, the full variable domain is DAMVIQNPRYQVTQFGKPVTLSCSQTLNHNVMYWYQQKSSQAPKLLFHYYDKDFNNEADTPDNFQSRRPNTSFCFLDIRSPGLGDTAMYLCATSRDDRETQYFGPGTRLLVL.

The chain couples TRBV2 to TRBJ1-5, with 7 bases identical to TRBD1. The CDR3 has 14 amino acids. Trimming removed 4 bases from V and 5 bases from J; junction bases left unmatched: 5. CDR1 and CDR2 (germline): SNHLY, FYNNEI. The CDR3 sequence: CASSGDRAHQPQHF. The CDR3 DNA follows: TGTGCCAGCAGTGGAGACAGGGCGCATCAGCCCCAGCATTTT.